These T cell receptor beta chains were read from a single sample in a study of blood T cells in healthy people across ages. TCRdb redid the calling of the 5' RACE reads with MiXCR, one entry per CDR3 protein. The data contain 800,000 to 1,000,000 distinct CDR3 sequences, roughly 43% of them seen just once; the ten biggest clones take up over 10%. Sequenced sample: blood. The receptor set was obtained from a man aged 30-40 years in good health. CDR3s include the opening cysteine and the closing phenylalanine or tryptophan. Each record gives: clone size, D gene, J gene, V gene, CDR3 protein, CDR3 DNA. The D gene is left open where the match is weak. Size tells how often a clone was seen (once, few, many) or the class of an expanded clone, and some rows leave it out.

>NA|NA|TRBJ2-3|TRBV20-1
CSARGRAGVGTDTQYF
TGCAGTGCTAGAGGAAGGGCAGGGGTTGGGACAGATACGCAGTATTTT
>NA|NA|TRBJ1-1|TRBV4-1
CASSQGFRGGSEAFF
TGCGCCAGCAGCCAAGGATTCCGCGGGGGCTCTGAAGCTTTCTTT
>NA|TRBD2|TRBJ2-3|TRBV10-1
CASSETGLALSTDTQYF
TGCGCCAGCAGTGAGACGGGACTAGCGCTTAGCACAGATACGCAGTATTTT
>few|NA|TRBJ2-3|TRBV13
CASSSDAWGITDTQYF
TGTGCCAGCAGCTCGGACGCGTGGGGAATAACAGATACGCAGTATTTT
>many|NA|TRBJ1-6|TRBV9
CASSVEARAGSPLHF
TGTGCCAGCAGCGTAGAGGCCAGGGCCGGTTCACCCCTCCACTTT
>NA|NA|TRBJ2-5|TRBV20-1
CSASSQLPQYF
TGCAGTGCTAGTTCCCAGCTCCCGCAGTACTTC
>NA|NA|TRBJ1-2|TRBV27
CASSLAGFDSGYTF
TGTGCCAGCAGTTTAGCAGGCTTCGATTCTGGCTACACCTTC
>NA|NA|TRBJ1-4|TRBV28
CATGGAPNEKLFF
TGTGCCACTGGAGGGGCGCCTAATGAAAAACTGTTTTTT
>NA|NA|TRBJ2-6|TRBV3-1
CASSQVNSGANVLTF
TGTGCCAGCAGCCAAGTCAACTCTGGGGCCAACGTCCTGACTTTC
>few|NA|TRBJ2-3|TRBV30
CAWSLKGADTQYF
TGTGCCTGGAGTCTGAAAGGGGCCGATACGCAGTATTTT
>NA|TRBD1|TRBJ2-5|TRBV6-5
CASSYRGLETQYF
TGTGCCAGCAGTTACAGGGGGCTGGAGACCCAGTACTTC
>NA|NA|TRBJ2-3|TRBV5-1
CASVSPATDTQYF
TGCGCCAGCGTCTCCCCAGCGACAGATACGCAGTATTTT
>NA|TRBD2|TRBJ2-3|TRBV29-1
CSESTSGTDTQYF
TGCAGCGAGTCCACTAGCGGCACAGATACGCAGTATTTT
>NA|NA|TRBJ2-3|TRBV4-2
CASSQNPGGGPSPDTQYF
TGTGCCAGCAGCCAAAACCCAGGTGGGGGGCCGTCTCCAGATACGCAGTATTTT
>NA|NA|TRBJ2-2|TRBV6-1
CASSEGRHTGELFF
TGTGCCAGCAGCGAGGGACGGCACACCGGGGAGCTGTTTTTT
>few|TRBD2|TRBJ2-1|TRBV7-2
CASRLAGARYNEQFF
TGTGCCAGCCGGCTAGCGGGGGCTCGATACAATGAGCAGTTCTTC
>once|NA|TRBJ1-2|TRBV15
CATSSRGRPMNYGYTF
TGTGCCACCAGCAGCAGAGGCAGACCTATGAACTATGGCTACACCTTC
>NA|TRBD2|TRBJ2-2|TRBV7-2
CASSLMGGGNTGELFF
TGTGCCAGCAGCTTAATGGGCGGGGGGAACACCGGGGAGCTGTTTTTT
>NA|NA|TRBJ2-5|TRBV6-1
CASSGGVEETQYF
TGTGCCAGCAGTGGGGGCGTGGAAGAGACCCAGTACTTC
>NA|NA|TRBJ2-1|TRBV24-1
CATSDFGTVDEQFF
TGTGCCACCAGTGATTTCGGAACTGTAGATGAGCAGTTCTTC
>few|NA|TRBJ1-5|TRBV3-1
CASSRDTGRLQPQHF
TGTGCCAGCAGCCGCGATACAGGGCGTCTCCAGCCCCAGCATTTT
>NA|TRBD1|TRBJ2-3|TRBV20-1
CSARATGESTQYF
TGCAGTGCTAGAGCGACAGGGGAGAGCACGCAGTATTTT
>NA|NA|TRBJ2-1|TRBV24-1
CATSDSTRGQFF
TGTGCCACCAGTGATTCGACCCGCGGGCAGTTCTTC
>few|NA|TRBJ2-3|TRBV4-1
CASSHILEPDTQYF
TGCGCCAGCAGCCATATACTCGAACCAGATACGCAGTATTTT
>NA|NA|TRBJ2-3|TRBV10-3
CAISAGGGETETQYF
TGTGCCATCAGTGCAGGAGGGGGCGAGACAGAGACGCAGTATTTT
>few|NA|TRBJ1-2|TRBV4-3
CASSQDTRREEGYTF
TGCGCCAGCAGCCAGGACACCAGGAGGGAGGAAGGCTACACCTTC
>NA|TRBD1|TRBJ2-3|TRBV27
CASSYGPQGAMSDTQYF
TGTGCCAGCAGTTATGGGCCCCAGGGGGCTATGTCAGATACGCAGTATTTT
>NA|TRBD1|TRBJ2-1|TRBV12-3/TRBV12-4
CASRPGQGQRNEQFF
TGTGCCAGCAGACCAGGACAGGGCCAGAGGAATGAGCAGTTCTTC
>NA|NA|TRBJ1-1|TRBV12-3/TRBV12-4
CASGTQGNTEAFF
TGTGCCAGCGGTACTCAGGGGAACACTGAAGCTTTCTTT
>NA|TRBD1|TRBJ1-2|TRBV5-1
CASNEGQVRDYGYTF
TGCGCCAGCAACGAAGGACAGGTCAGGGACTATGGCTACACCTTC
>NA|NA|TRBJ2-4|TRBV7-3
CASSWTGETKNIQYF
TGTGCCAGCAGCTGGACGGGGGAGACCAAAAACATTCAGTACTTC
>NA|NA|TRBJ2-5|TRBV29-1
CSAGQIQETQYF
TGCAGCGCCGGTCAGATCCAAGAGACCCAGTACTTC
>few|TRBD1|TRBJ2-7|TRBV28
CASSFGTVSYEQYF
TGTGCCAGCAGTTTTGGGACAGTTTCCTACGAGCAGTACTTC
>few|NA|TRBJ2-3|TRBV6-2/TRBV6-3
CASNPVAPGADTQYF
TGTGCCAGCAACCCTGTGGCCCCGGGGGCAGATACGCAGTATTTT
>NA|TRBD1|TRBJ2-6|TRBV24-1
CATSEPWTGAAGANVLTF
TGTGCCACCAGTGAGCCCTGGACAGGGGCGGCTGGGGCCAACGTCCTGACTTTC
>once|NA|TRBJ2-4|TRBV4-2
CASSHPRENIQYF
TGTGCCAGCAGTCACCCTAGGGAAAACATTCAGTACTTC
>once|NA|TRBJ2-3|TRBV18
CASSIESPGTDTQYF
TGTGCCAGCTCCATCGAAAGCCCAGGCACAGATACGCAGTATTTT
>NA|TRBD2|TRBJ2-5|TRBV7-2
CASSPGTSGKTQYF
TGTGCCAGCAGCCCCGGGACTAGCGGGAAGACCCAGTACTTC
>NA|TRBD2|TRBJ2-3|TRBV12-3/TRBV12-4
CASSPSGGALRTDTQYF
TGTGCCAGCAGCCCTAGCGGGGGGGCTCTTAGGACAGATACGCAGTATTTT
>few|NA|TRBJ2-7|TRBV7-9
CASSKGGTVSYEQYF
TGTGCCAGCAGCAAAGGGGGGACTGTCTCCTACGAGCAGTACTTC
>NA|TRBD2|TRBJ2-3|TRBV7-3
CASSLTSSGGATQYF
TGTGCCAGCAGCTTAACGTCTAGCGGGGGGGCCACGCAGTATTTT
>many|NA|TRBJ2-3|TRBV9
CASSVGTDTQYF
TGTGCCAGCAGCGTAGGGACAGATACGCAGTATTTT
>NA|NA|TRBJ2-5|TRBV7-9
CASSLGWTVANQETQYF
TGTGCCAGCAGCTTAGGATGGACGGTGGCCAATCAAGAGACCCAGTACTTC